This T cell receptor (beta chain) came from a study of blood T cell repertoires in COVID-19. The germline V gene encodes CDR1 SGHRS and CDR2 YFSETQ. The ends were cut back, 4 bases at V and 12 bases at J, with 13 bases in the middle. The CDR3 spans 12 residues. Authors' data handling: Estimation of nucleated cell counts relied on the amplification of reference gene primers. Measured with immunoSEQ multiplex PCR; TCRdb has only the in-frame clones, and not every one. From that table come the V and J calls and clone size; the DNA was used to work out D and trimming. The table includes 100,000 to 150,000 clones, about 83% detected once.

Sequenced: peripheral blood. This receptor was obtained from a man between 40 and 49 years old with active or convalescent COVID-19. The rearrangement links TRBV5-1 to TRBJ1-4; a weak D match, TRBD1 (6 bases). The CDR3, as DNA: TGCGCCAGCAGCCCCCAACAGGGTGAACTGTTTTTT. Its translation is CASSPQQGELFF.